This T cell receptor (beta chain) was found in a study of blood T cells in healthy people across ages. As to this clonotype: Its antigen is currently unknown.

Study conclusions and caveats: Long-lived and aged donors differed, with more naive CD4+ cells and higher diversity in the long-lived. Estimated diversity across one million T cells was deemed an underestimate.

For the second PCR, which ran for roughly 6 to 12 cycles, a sample-barcoded 5' primer and a J-beta primer mix were used. CDR3-containing paired-end reads numbering at least 2.5 million came from each sample. One entry per CDR3 protein, called by TCRdb with MiXCR from the 5' RACE reads. The data contain 700,000 or so distinct CDR3 sequences, 40% to 45% of them singletons. The CDR3 spans 18 residues. Germline V gene sequence: CDR1 SEHNR, CDR2 FQNEAQ (reference sequence). V lost 5 bases to trimming and J lost 0 bases; unmatched junction nucleotides: 8. This TCR was recovered from an elderly man in good health. Sequenced: blood. This chain uses TRBV7-9 with TRBJ2-2, with 11 bases matching TRBD1. DNA of the CDR3: TGTGCCAGCAGCGCATGGACAGGGGGCTACACGAACACCGGGGAGCTGTTTTTT. Its translation: CASSAWTGGYTNTGELFF.